This is a list of T cell receptor beta chains from one sample in a study of blood T cell repertoires in COVID-19. Produced via immunoSEQ multiplex PCR; TCRdb's table is partial and in-frame only. The sample lists 100,000 or so clones, over 80% occurring once. Sequencing was done on a sample of peripheral blood. The source of these receptors is a man aged 50-60 years with acute or convalescent COVID-19. The conserved cysteine and the conserved F or W are not part of the CDR3 here. Fields, in order: CDR3 length, V gene, D gene, J gene, CDR3 protein. The D gene is left open where the match is weak.

len: 8
v_gene: TRBV6-5
d_gene: -
j_gene: TRBJ1-2
CDR3aa: ASSYNGYT

len: 12
v_gene: TRBV29-1
d_gene: -
j_gene: TRBJ2-5
CDR3aa: SVEDTGLGETQY

len: 10
v_gene: TRBV2
d_gene: TRBD2
j_gene: TRBJ2-7
CDR3aa: AISGGLYEQY

len: 12
v_gene: TRBV11-2
d_gene: TRBD2
j_gene: TRBJ2-7
CDR3aa: ASSLGSGGYEQY

len: 13
v_gene: TRBV9
d_gene: -
j_gene: TRBJ2-2
CDR3aa: ASSTGWGKDGELF

len: 11
v_gene: TRBV5-4
d_gene: -
j_gene: TRBJ1-1
CDR3aa: ASGGAGNTEAF

len: 15
v_gene: TRBV11-2
d_gene: -
j_gene: TRBJ2-1
CDR3aa: ASSPQIGGFSYNEQF

len: 11
v_gene: TRBV3-1/TRBV3-2
d_gene: -
j_gene: TRBJ2-2
CDR3aa: ASSPEVTGELF

len: 13
v_gene: TRBV4-2
d_gene: TRBD2
j_gene: TRBJ2-5
CDR3aa: ASSQDPSGQETQY

len: 11
v_gene: TRBV12-3/TRBV12-4
d_gene: -
j_gene: TRBJ2-7
CDR3aa: ASSLGQIYEQY

len: 13
v_gene: TRBV19
d_gene: TRBD1
j_gene: TRBJ1-6
CDR3aa: ASSRQGVSNSPLH

len: 11
v_gene: TRBV12-3/TRBV12-4
d_gene: -
j_gene: TRBJ1-5
CDR3aa: ASSFNTAEPQH

len: 12
v_gene: TRBV6-5
d_gene: -
j_gene: TRBJ2-5
CDR3aa: ASRQDGPQETQY

len: 11
v_gene: TRBV12-3/TRBV12-4
d_gene: TRBD1
j_gene: TRBJ2-1
CDR3aa: ASSPTGGNEQF

len: 11
v_gene: TRBV6-6
d_gene: TRBD1
j_gene: TRBJ1-2
CDR3aa: ASMDRGYYGYT

len: 13
v_gene: TRBV5-1
d_gene: -
j_gene: TRBJ2-3
CDR3aa: ASRHGGGGTDTQY

len: 11
v_gene: TRBV11-3
d_gene: TRBD1
j_gene: TRBJ1-2
CDR3aa: ASSSRGFYGYT

len: 14
v_gene: TRBV7-8
d_gene: -
j_gene: TRBJ1-3
CDR3aa: ASSRGGRQSGNTIY

len: 14
v_gene: TRBV7-2
d_gene: -
j_gene: TRBJ1-3
CDR3aa: ASSLRAPGSGNTIY

len: 13
v_gene: TRBV7-2
d_gene: -
j_gene: TRBJ2-1
CDR3aa: ASSPLAASYNEQF

len: 9
v_gene: TRBV12-3/TRBV12-4
d_gene: -
j_gene: TRBJ2-1
CDR3aa: ASRSYNEQF

len: 14
v_gene: TRBV7-9
d_gene: TRBD2
j_gene: TRBJ2-1
CDR3aa: ASSSSGGAGRNEQF

len: 11
v_gene: TRBV6-2/TRBV6-3
d_gene: -
j_gene: TRBJ2-7
CDR3aa: ASSFLVDYEQY

len: 12
v_gene: TRBV6-4
d_gene: -
j_gene: TRBJ1-1
CDR3aa: ASSADSLNTEAF

len: 12
v_gene: TRBV18
d_gene: -
j_gene: TRBJ2-5
CDR3aa: ASSQDSGQETQY

len: 12
v_gene: TRBV19
d_gene: -
j_gene: TRBJ2-7
CDR3aa: ASSNVGALYEQY

len: 16
v_gene: TRBV5-4
d_gene: TRBD2
j_gene: TRBJ2-3
CDR3aa: ASSSGLAGGRSTDTQY

len: 16
v_gene: TRBV2
d_gene: -
j_gene: TRBJ1-1
CDR3aa: ASSRATPGHHMNTEAF

len: 16
v_gene: TRBV5-1
d_gene: TRBD2
j_gene: TRBJ2-2
CDR3aa: ASSWGLAGGTNTGELF

len: 12
v_gene: TRBV9
d_gene: -
j_gene: TRBJ1-1
CDR3aa: ASSVAWGETEAF

len: 11
v_gene: TRBV29-1
d_gene: -
j_gene: TRBJ2-2
CDR3aa: SVFRGLTGELF

len: 15
v_gene: TRBV27
d_gene: TRBD1
j_gene: TRBJ2-2
CDR3aa: ASSYPPGQVLTGELF

len: 13
v_gene: TRBV9
d_gene: TRBD2
j_gene: TRBJ2-1
CDR3aa: ASSVAGGYYNEQF

len: 9
v_gene: TRBV2
d_gene: -
j_gene: TRBJ2-1
CDR3aa: ASSESDEQF

len: 13
v_gene: TRBV5-1
d_gene: -
j_gene: TRBJ2-3
CDR3aa: ASSSAGVGTDTQY

len: 14
v_gene: TRBV5-1
d_gene: TRBD1
j_gene: TRBJ1-6
CDR3aa: ASSTRQGDRNSPLH

len: 13
v_gene: TRBV5-5
d_gene: TRBD1
j_gene: TRBJ1-5
CDR3aa: ASSPGGGGNQPQH

len: 12
v_gene: TRBV6-5
d_gene: -
j_gene: TRBJ2-1
CDR3aa: ASSSGGRYNEQF

len: 12
v_gene: TRBV19
d_gene: -
j_gene: TRBJ1-5
CDR3aa: ASSSRGVNQPQH

len: 12
v_gene: TRBV5-8
d_gene: TRBD1
j_gene: TRBJ2-1
CDR3aa: ASTQGQVYNEQF

len: 11
v_gene: TRBV7-9
d_gene: -
j_gene: TRBJ2-7
CDR3aa: ASSLSGSYEQY

len: 12
v_gene: TRBV4-3
d_gene: TRBD2
j_gene: TRBJ2-2
CDR3aa: ASSQPGGTGELF

len: 13
v_gene: TRBV28
d_gene: -
j_gene: TRBJ1-3
CDR3aa: ASSLSPGQGNTIY

len: 11
v_gene: TRBV12-3/TRBV12-4
d_gene: -
j_gene: TRBJ1-5
CDR3aa: ASSRGSNQPQH

len: 12
v_gene: TRBV5-1
d_gene: -
j_gene: TRBJ1-1
CDR3aa: ASSLIAENTEAF

len: 13
v_gene: TRBV19
d_gene: -
j_gene: TRBJ2-6
CDR3aa: ASARPGSGANVLT

len: 12
v_gene: TRBV6-5
d_gene: -
j_gene: TRBJ2-5
CDR3aa: ASSLPGRRETQY

len: 13
v_gene: TRBV6-5
d_gene: TRBD1
j_gene: TRBJ2-7
CDR3aa: ASSNRDSRSYEQY

len: 10
v_gene: TRBV6-6
d_gene: -
j_gene: TRBJ2-5
CDR3aa: ACAGTLETQY

len: 12
v_gene: TRBV6-5
d_gene: TRBD1
j_gene: TRBJ1-1
CDR3aa: ASSYSTGRTEAF

len: 17
v_gene: TRBV3-1/TRBV3-2
d_gene: TRBD1
j_gene: TRBJ2-1
CDR3aa: ASSQDLGLGTGDYNEQF

len: 12
v_gene: TRBV19
d_gene: -
j_gene: TRBJ1-3
CDR3aa: ASVRGLSGNTIY

len: 14
v_gene: TRBV7-2
d_gene: TRBD1
j_gene: TRBJ1-6
CDR3aa: ASSHGPPGGYSPLH

len: 11
v_gene: TRBV19
d_gene: TRBD1
j_gene: TRBJ1-5
CDR3aa: ASSTQGYQPQH

len: 15
v_gene: TRBV3-1/TRBV3-2
d_gene: TRBD1
j_gene: TRBJ1-3
CDR3aa: ASSQSDRGLIGNTIY

len: 14
v_gene: TRBV9
d_gene: TRBD2
j_gene: TRBJ2-7
CDR3aa: ASSVATSGVVSEQY

len: 8
v_gene: TRBV12-3/TRBV12-4
d_gene: -
j_gene: TRBJ2-1
CDR3aa: ASSFREQF